Given below is one T cell receptor beta chain in context. The target antigen is unknown. The V gene's germline CDR1 is SGHRS and CDR2 YFSETQ. CDR3 length: 13 amino acids. V lost 0 bases, J lost 7 bases, and 10 bases lay in between. The record originates from a study of CD8+ T cells in alopecia areata. Study findings and constraints: Lesional scalp, especially alopecia totalis/universalis, showed higher clonality than normal scalp.

In each case, RNA was isolated and then reverse transcribed into cDNA as the sequencing template. TCRdb's table, derived via immunoSEQ multiplex PCR, lists solely in-frame clones and lacks some. The sample lists a few hundred thousand clones, around 67% occurring once. This sample comprised CD4+ T cells sorted from blood, obtained at week 0. This receptor was identified in a human donor with alopecia areata. The chain is built from TRBV5-1 and TRBJ1-2; D is unresolved. CDR3 in amino acids: CASSLDGMRGYTF. Written as DNA, the CDR3 is TGCGCCAGCAGCTTGGATGGGATGCGTGGCTACACCTTC.